These 3 T cell receptor beta chains were sequenced from one sample in a study of blood T cell repertoires in COVID-19. Using immunoSEQ multiplex PCR, the repertoire was profiled, and TCRdb retains in-frame clones only, with some absent. The sample has fewer than 90,000 clones, about 77% seen once. The sequencing input was peripheral blood. These receptors came from a man in his 70s with COVID-19, enrolled during active disease.

This clone appeared a few times. The rearrangement links TRBV4-3 to TRBJ2-7; 9 nucleotides agree with TRBD2. V gave up 5 bases and J gave up 0 bases; unmatched junction bases: 2. The CDR3 loop spans 14 amino acids. Per the germline V gene, CDR1 is LGHNA and CDR2 is YSLEER. Here the CDR3 DNA reads TGCGCCAGCAGCACGGGACTAGCCTCCTACGAGCAGTACTTC. Protein sequence: CASSTGLASYEQYF.

The chain employs TRBV6-5 and TRBJ2-2, with D possibly matching TRBD1 (5 bases). The CDR3 has 12 amino acids. V shed 6 bases and J shed 7 bases, with 9 bases lying between them. From germline, CDR1 is MNHEY and CDR2 SVGAGI. This CDR3 reads CASRLTVGELFF. The CDR3 DNA reads as TGTGCCAGCAGATTGACAGTCGGGGAGCTGTTTTTT.

V is TRBV7-2 and J is TRBJ1-1; D unclear. This CDR3 contains 13 residues. Deletions cut 2 bases from V and 5 bases from J, with 9 bases between. The germline V gene encodes CDR1 SGHTA and CDR2 FQGNSA. The DNA for the CDR3 is TGTGCCAGCAGCTTAAAGAAGAGGACTGAAGCTTTCTTT. This encodes CASSLKKRTEAFF.